These 6 T cell receptor beta chains originate from one sample sequenced in a study of T cell repertoires in cytomegalovirus infection. TCRdb re-derived calls from the reads in MiXCR, one entry per CDR3 protein. The table includes around 340,000 distinct CDR3 sequences, 25% to 35% detected once. Their specific antigens are unknown. The input for sequencing was cultured PBMCs, taken from culture after CMV antigen stimulation. Receptors originate from a human donor in good health (CMV status not recorded). Some clones in this sample may be carry-over from other donors' samples.

The chain combines TRBV6-2 or TRBV6-3 with TRBJ1-5; D remains ambiguous. V lost 2 bases and J lost 3, with 20 bases in between. Germline V gene data show CDR1 as MNHEY and CDR2 as SVGEGT. This CDR3 region has 18 residues. This CDR3 reads CASSYNGRSRLSNQPQHF. The CDR3 DNA sequence: TGTGCCAGCAGTTACAATGGCAGGAGCCGACTTTCCAATCAGCCCCAGCATTTT.

This clonotype was counted a few times. The gene calls are TRBV28 and TRBJ2-3; 7 bases line up with TRBD1. The germline V gene encodes CDR1 MDHEN and CDR2 SYDVKM. The junction had 6 bases not matched to a gene; V was cut back by 2 bases and J by 1 base. CDR3 size: 16 residues. The chain's CDR3 is CASSLQGGAGTDTQYF. As DNA, the CDR3 is TGTGCCAGCAGTTTACAAGGGGGCGCAGGCACAGATACGCAGTATTTT. Full variable domain (outside the CDR3, taken from reference TRBV28 and TRBJ2-3): DVKVTQSSRYLVKRTGEKVFLECVQDMDHENMFWYRQDPGLGLRLIYFSYDVKMKEKGDIPEGYSVSREKKERFSLILESASTNQTSMYLCASSLQGGAGTDTQYFGPGTRLTVL.

This sequence joins TRBV6-4 and TRBJ1-1; 9 positions match TRBD1. The V and J ends lost 3 bases and 6 bases, in that order; junction bases with no gene match: 5. This CDR3 is built from 14 residues. Germline loops: CDR1 MRHNA, CDR2 SNTAGT. CDR3 sequence (DNA): TGTGCCAGCAGTGAGATTACAGGGGGCTCTGAAGCTTTCTTT. It codes for CASSEITGGSEAFF.

V gene TRBV20-1 combines with J gene TRBJ2-3; D unclear. Germline V gene data show CDR1 as DFQATT and CDR2 as SNEGSKA (reference sequence). This CDR3 has 13 amino acids. Trimming left V 3 bases short and J 4 bases short, with 11 bases between. Here the CDR3 DNA reads TGCAGTGCTAGTGAATCATTCGCAGATACGCAGTATTTT. Amino acid sequence: CSASESFADTQYF.

This clonotype was recorded a few times. The chain links TRBV12-3 or TRBV12-4 to TRBJ1-5; tentatively, D is TRBD1 (6 bases). Trimming removed 8 bases from V and 2 bases from J, with 13 bases in between. This CDR3 contains 14 residues. DNA of the CDR3: TGTGCCAGCGGACAATCAGGGGGCAATCAGCCCCAGCATTTT. As protein: CASGQSGGNQPQHF.

The chain is built from TRBV12-3 or TRBV12-4 and TRBJ1-5, with TRBD1 identical over 9 bases. CDR3 size: 15 residues. J was trimmed by 5 bases and V by 6 bases; bases with no gene match: 8. Here the CDR3 DNA reads TGTGCCAGCAGCCCCGGGACAGGGACTCATCAGCCCCAGCATTTT. This gives the protein CASSPGTGTHQPQHF.